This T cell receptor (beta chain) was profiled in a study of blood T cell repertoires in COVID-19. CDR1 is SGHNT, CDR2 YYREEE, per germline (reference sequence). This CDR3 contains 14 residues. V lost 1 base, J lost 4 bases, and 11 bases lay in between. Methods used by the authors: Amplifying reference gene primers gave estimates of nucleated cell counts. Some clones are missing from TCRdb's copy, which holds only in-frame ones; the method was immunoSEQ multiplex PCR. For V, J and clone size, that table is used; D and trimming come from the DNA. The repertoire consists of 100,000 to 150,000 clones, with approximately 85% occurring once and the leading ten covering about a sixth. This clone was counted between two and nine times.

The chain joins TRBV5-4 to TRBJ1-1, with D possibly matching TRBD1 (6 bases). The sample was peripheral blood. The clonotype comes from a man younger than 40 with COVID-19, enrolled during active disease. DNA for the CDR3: TGTGCCAGCAGCTTGAAGGGGGATTTCACTGAAGCTTTCTTT. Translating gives CASSLKGDFTEAFF.